Below are 10 T cell receptor beta chains sequenced from a single sample in a study of T cells in Graves' hyperthyroidism and ophthalmopathy. The CDR3 regions of TCR beta were amplified from RNA transcripts. TCR CDR3 regions were first amplified by RT-PCR with HTBI primers. TCRdb independently ran MiXCR on the multiplex PCR reads; one entry per CDR3 protein. The sample records 700,000 or so distinct CDR3 sequences, roughly 17% being singletons. The sequencing sample was made of blood. The source of these receptors is a man between 18 and 29 years old with Graves' hyperthyroidism.

This clonotype was detected many times. V is TRBV2 and J is TRBJ2-2; 9 bases match TRBD2. The CDR3 loop spans 16 amino acids. V shed 4 bases, J shed 3 bases, and the junction held 6 bases outside the gene matches. Per the germline V gene, CDR1 is SNHLY and CDR2 is FYNNEI. CDR3 bases: TGTGCCAGCAGTGTCGCGCGGGAGGGTGACACCGGGGAGCTGTTTTTT. It yields the protein CASSVAREGDTGELFF.

This clonotype was seen at least ten times. V is TRBV7-2 and J is TRBJ2-3; 7 positions agree with TRBD2. The V segment lost 0 bases and the J segment 6 bases; nucleotides outside the gene matches: 3. The CDR3 extends over 14 amino acids. Germline loops: CDR1 SGHTA, CDR2 FQGNSA. The DNA of the CDR3 is TGTGCCAGCAGCTTAGCTGTGGGGGGGGATACGCAGTATTTT. Translating gives CASSLAVGGDTQYF. The complete variable domain, with remaining parts taken from reference TRBV7-2 and TRBJ2-3, reads GAGVSQSPSNKVTEKGKDVELRCDPISGHTALYWYRQSLGQGLEFLIYFQGNSAPDKSGLPSDRFSAERTGGSVSTLTIQRTQQEDSAVYLCASSLAVGGDTQYFGPGTRLTVL.

This clonotype has just a few counts. J is TRBJ2-1 and V is TRBV4-1, with a tentative D call TRBD2 (5 bases). This CDR3 is 16 amino acids long. Trimming removed 1 base at V and 0 bases at J, with 10 bases between. From germline, CDR1 is MGHRA and CDR2 YSYEKL. For the CDR3, the DNA is TGCGCCAGCAGCCAAGTGCCTGGGAGCTCCTACAATGAGCAGTTCTTC. It specifies CASSQVPGSSYNEQFF.

This clonotype was counted ten times or more. The gene calls are TRBV28 and TRBJ2-1; perhaps TRBD1 as D (5 bases). CDR3 length equals 15 residues. The germline V gene has CDR1 MDHEN and CDR2 SYDVKM. Trimming cost V 2 bases and J 8 bases, with 16 bases left between them. The DNA for the CDR3 is TGTGCCAGCAGTTTAAGTCAGGGCCCCCTGGATGAGCAGTTCTTC. This codes for CASSLSQGPLDEQFF.

This clonotype has just a few counts. This chain uses TRBV3-1 with TRBJ2-7; the match to TRBD1 covers 7 bases. This CDR3 is built from 14 residues. Germline V lookup: CDR1 LGHDT, CDR2 YNNKEL (reference sequence). Trimming took 2 bases from V and 5 from J; bases not matched to a gene: 6. The CDR3 loop reads CASSQPDRVHEQYF. The CDR3 DNA follows: TGTGCCAGCAGCCAACCTGACAGGGTCCACGAGCAGTACTTC.

This clonotype was found many times. V and J are TRBV28 and TRBJ1-2, with TRBD1 matching 9 bases. Germline trimming cut 6 bases from V and 3 bases from J; bases unmatched to any gene: 5. In germline, CDR1 is MDHEN, CDR2 SYDVKM. The CDR3 is made up of 14 amino acids. This chain's CDR3 is CASSYRGRYYGYTF. For the CDR3, the DNA is TGTGCCAGCAGCTACAGGGGGCGGTACTATGGCTACACCTTC.

For this clonotype: The junction departs from germline at one end; a sequencing error may be responsible. The chain joins TRBV6-2 or TRBV6-3 to TRBJ1-6; D might be TRBD1 (6 bases). This CDR3 comprises 16 residues. Germline CDR1 and CDR2: MNHEY and SVGEGT. CDR3 DNA: TGTGCCAGCATCGGGGCGGGACACCGGGAGAATTCACCCCTCCGCTTT. The encoded protein is CASIGAGHRENSPLRF.

This clonotype was seen more than once but under ten times. The genes are TRBV15 and TRBJ1-5; D not certain. This CDR3 contains 14 residues. V lost 1 base and J 6 bases, leaving 10 bases between the germline ends. Germline CDR1 LNHNV, CDR2 YYDKDF (reference sequence). The CDR3 loop is CATSRAPGPQPQHF. DNA of the CDR3: TGTGCCACCAGCAGAGCTCCTGGGCCTCAGCCCCAGCATTTT.

The chain combines TRBV7-2 with TRBJ2-1, with D perhaps being TRBD1 or TRBD2 (5 bases each). Deletions cut 1 base from V and 6 bases from J, with 13 bases between. The germline V gene has CDR1 SGHTA and CDR2 FQGNSA. The CDR3 totals 15 residues. The CDR3 region has the DNA TGTGCCAGCAGCTTAGGAGGGGCAGGATTCAATGAGCAGTTCTTC. Amino acids: CASSLGGAGFNEQFF.

This clonotype was seen a handful of times. This chain connects TRBV10-1 to TRBJ1-1; 8 bases are a match to TRBD1. The CDR3 has 15 amino acids. The ends lost 4 bases at V and 1 base at J; junction bases unmatched: 5. Germline V CDR1 and CDR2: WNHNN, SYGVQD (reference sequence). CDR3: CASSAGTGSNTEAFF. The CDR3 DNA reads as TGCGCCAGCAGTGCCGGGACAGGATCGAACACTGAAGCTTTCTTT.